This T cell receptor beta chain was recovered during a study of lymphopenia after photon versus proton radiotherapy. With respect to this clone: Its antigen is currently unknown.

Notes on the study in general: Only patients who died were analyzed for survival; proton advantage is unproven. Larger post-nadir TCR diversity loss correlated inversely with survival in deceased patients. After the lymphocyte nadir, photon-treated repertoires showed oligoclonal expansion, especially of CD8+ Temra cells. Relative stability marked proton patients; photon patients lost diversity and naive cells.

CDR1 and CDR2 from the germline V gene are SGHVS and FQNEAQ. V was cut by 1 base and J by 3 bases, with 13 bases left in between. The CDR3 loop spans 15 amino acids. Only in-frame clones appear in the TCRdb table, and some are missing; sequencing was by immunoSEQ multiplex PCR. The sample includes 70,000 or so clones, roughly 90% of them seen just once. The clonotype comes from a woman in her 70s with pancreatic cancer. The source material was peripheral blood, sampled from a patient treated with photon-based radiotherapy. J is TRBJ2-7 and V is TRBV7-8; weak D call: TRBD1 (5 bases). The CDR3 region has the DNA TGTGCCAGCAGCTTAGTGTCCCATCAGGGCTACGAGCAGTACTTC. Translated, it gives CASSLVSHQGYEQYF.